Presented here are 8 T cell receptor beta chains from one specimen sequenced in a study of CD8+ T cells in alopecia areata. cDNA reverse transcribed from extracted RNA served as the sequencing template. Clones were sequenced by immunoSEQ multiplex PCR, and TCRdb holds only the in-frame ones, with some missing. The data hold 150,000 to 200,000 clones, with 60% to 75% observed a single time. Specified treatment: oral pan-JAK inhibitor, 5-10 mg twice daily. Sequenced material: CD4+ T cells sorted from blood, taken at week 24, from a patient treated with tofacitinib. Receptor source: a human donor with alopecia areata.

The rearrangement links TRBV30 to TRBJ2-3; 11 bases are shared with TRBD1. The V and J ends lost 0 bases and 5 bases, in that order; junction bases with no gene match: 4. The germline V gene has CDR1 GTSNPN and CDR2 SVGIG (reference sequence). The CDR3 runs 15 residues. CDR3 DNA sequence: TGTGCCTGGAGTGTACGGACAGGGGGCGTAGATACGCAGTATTTT. Protein product: CAWSVRTGGVDTQYF.

The chain is built from TRBV18 and TRBJ1-1; D is uncertain. CDR1 KGHSH and CDR2 LQKENI come from the germline V gene. CDR3 length equals 14 residues. V lost 5 bases and J lost 1, with 11 bases in between. The CDR3 DNA follows: TGTGCCAGCTCAGGAGAGACTAAGAACACTGAAGCTTTCTTT. It is translated as CASSGETKNTEAFF.

This clone has just a few counts. This CDR3 reads CASSKSGREAFF. CDR3 in DNA: TGTGCCAGCAGTAAGTCAGGGCGTGAAGCTTTCTTT. V is TRBV6-5 and J is TRBJ1-1; possible D gene TRBD1, 5 bases. V was cut by 5 bases and J by 7 bases, with 11 bases left in between. The CDR3 covers 12 residues. The germline CDR1 and CDR2 sequences are MNHEY and SVGAGI.

The genes are TRBV23-1 and TRBJ1-1; D may be TRBD1 (5 bases). TRBV23-1 is noted as an ORF with a role that remains uncertain. The CDR3 sequence is 15 residues long. V was cut by 3 bases and J by 0 bases, with 11 bases left in between. CDR3 amino acids: CASSHSDNLNTEAFF. Written as DNA, the CDR3 is TGCGCCAGCAGTCACTCGGACAATTTGAACACTGAAGCTTTCTTT.

This rearrangement joins TRBV25-1 to TRBJ2-7; D might be TRBD1 or TRBD2, each matching 5 bases. Germline CDR1 is MGHDK and CDR2 is SYGVNS. V was pared by 5 bases and J by 0 bases, with 11 bases between. This CDR3 spans 14 amino acids. Written as DNA, the CDR3 is TGTGCCAGCAGTAGGGACGTCCTCTCCTACGAGCAGTACTTC. This encodes CASSRDVLSYEQYF.

The CDR3 sequence is CASISGGGSNIQYF. CDR3 DNA: TGTGCCAGCATCAGCGGGGGGGGTTCAAACATTCAGTACTTC. This chain links TRBV6-5 with TRBJ2-4; 10 bases line up with TRBD2. V was pared by 7 bases and J by 6 bases, with 6 bases of the junction left unmatched. The CDR3 consists of 14 residues. CDR1 is MNHEY and CDR2 is SVGAGI in the germline V gene.

This rearrangement joins TRBV2 to TRBJ1-2, with 7 positions matching TRBD1. Trimming cost V 6 bases and J 0 bases; bases outside gene matches: 4. The CDR3 consists of 14 residues. Per the germline V gene, CDR1 is SNHLY and CDR2 is FYNNEI. CDR3 sequence: CASRAGGANYGYTF. In DNA, the CDR3 is TGTGCCAGCAGGGCAGGGGGAGCTAACTATGGCTACACCTTC.

This clone was detected only a few times. The J gene is TRBJ1-4, the V gene TRBV30; D might be TRBD1 (5 bases). CDR3 length equals 14 residues. V lost 2 bases to trimming and J lost 3 bases, with 10 bases between them. Germline-derived CDR1 and CDR2 are GTSNPN and SVGIG (reference sequence). The CDR3 DNA sequence: TGTGCCTGGAGTCGCGGGACTGCTAATGAAAAACTGTTTTTT. Translation: CAWSRGTANEKLFF.